A selection of T cell receptor beta chains follows, all from one sample in a study of blood T cell repertoires in COVID-19. The repertoire was sequenced with immunoSEQ multiplex PCR; TCRdb's copy has only in-frame clones and lacks some. The table lists 200,000 to 250,000 clones, 70% to 90% of them singletons, with 4.3% in the top ten. The sequencing sample was made of PBMCs or T cells enriched from blood (not recorded which). Receptor source: a man younger than 45 with acute COVID-19. Each CDR3 is given with its conserved first and last residue. D genes are given only for firm matches. Size tells how often a clone was seen (once, few, many) or the class of an expanded clone, and some rows leave it out.

>-|TRBV5-1|TRBJ2-1|TRBD1
TGCGCCAGCAGCCAAGGGGGCCCTATCAATGAGCAGTTCTTC
CASSQGGPINEQFF
>-|TRBV30|TRBJ1-2|TRBD1
TGTGCCTGGAGTCGCGACCTGACCGGGACAGGGGGCAACTATGGCTACACCTTC
CAWSRDLTGTGGNYGYTF
>-|TRBV5-1|TRBJ2-7|TRBD2
TGCGCCAGCAGCTTGTCGGGGGGGCTCGGCTACGAGCAGTACTTC
CASSLSGGLGYEQYF
>-|TRBV9|TRBJ2-1|TRBD2
TGTGCCAGCCCAACTAGCGGGGGGGCAAATGAGCAGTTCTTC
CASPTSGGANEQFF
>once|TRBV9|TRBJ2-5|-
TGTGCCAGCAGCGTAGTCTCAGGGGTCCAAGAGACCCAGTACTTC
CASSVVSGVQETQYF
>-|TRBV7-9|TRBJ1-4|TRBD1
TGTGCCAGCAGCTTCGGCCAGGGGGGAGGAGATGAAAAACTGTTTTTT
CASSFGQGGGDEKLFF
>-|TRBV4-2|TRBJ2-5|-
TGTGCCAGCAGCCAAGATCAGGAGACCCAGTACTTC
CASSQDQETQYF
>once|TRBV5-4|TRBJ2-7|-
TGTGCCAGCAGCTCGGGAACAGGGTTTGTCGACGAGCAGTACTTC
CASSSGTGFVDEQYF
>-|TRBV30|TRBJ1-2|TRBD1
TGTGCCTGGACCTTCCAGGGGGGACGTAACTATGGCTACACCTTC
CAWTFQGGRNYGYTF
>-|TRBV19|TRBJ1-5|-
TGTGCCAGTAGTATAGCAACGGGGAGCAATCAGCCCCAGCATTTT
CASSIATGSNQPQHF
>-|TRBV7-2|TRBJ1-5|TRBD1
TGTGCCAGCAGCCCCGACAGGGAGCAGCCCCAGCATTTT
CASSPDREQPQHF
>-|TRBV9|TRBJ2-1|TRBD1
TGTGCCAGCAGCGACCGAGACAGGGTTAAGGACAATGAGCAGTTCTTC
CASSDRDRVKDNEQFF
>few|TRBV7-3|TRBJ2-7|-
TGTGCCAGCAGCTTCGGGACAAGCGGAAACGAGCAGTACTTC
CASSFGTSGNEQYF
>-|TRBV24-1|TRBJ1-2|TRBD1
TGTGCCACCGGGGACAGAAACTATGGCTACACCTTC
CATGDRNYGYTF
>-|TRBV5-1|TRBJ2-7|-
TGCGCCAGTTCGAGCGGCGTTAGCTCCTACGAGCAGTACTTC
CASSSGVSSYEQYF
>-|TRBV19|TRBJ1-1|-
TGTGCCAGTAGTATAACCACTACTATTTCAGAAGCTTTCTTT
CASSITTTISEAFF
>once|TRBV5-1|TRBJ1-6|-
TGCGCCAGCAGCCGCGAATCATCGGGGAATTCACCCCTCCACTTT
CASSRESSGNSPLHF
>-|TRBV5-6|TRBJ2-1|-
TGTGCCAGCCTCCTCGGGACTCCTCTTATCAATGAGCAGTTCTTC
CASLLGTPLINEQFF
>-|TRBV6-5|TRBJ2-7|TRBD2
TGTGCCAGCAGTCGTAGCGGGTACGCCGAGCAGTACTTC
CASSRSGYAEQYF
>-|TRBV3-1/TRBV3-2|TRBJ2-1|TRBD2
TGTGCCAGCAGCCAGGTCAGGGAGGGTGAGCAGTTCTTC
CASSQVREGEQFF
>once|TRBV11-2|TRBJ1-1|TRBD1
TGTGCCAGCAGCTATACAGGGGGCCAGGGTGAAGCTTTCTTT
CASSYTGGQGEAFF
>-|TRBV12-5|TRBJ2-2|-
TGTGCTAGTGGTTACGCCGTTAAAGACACCGCGAACACCGGGGAGCTGTTTTTT
CASGYAVKDTANTGELFF
>-|TRBV5-1|TRBJ2-5|-
TGCGCCAGCAGCTTGGCCCGGGAGACCCAGTACTTC
CASSLARETQYF
>-|TRBV9|TRBJ1-2|-
TGTGCCAGCAGCGTGGCTCAAACCACTAACTATGGCTACACCTTC
CASSVAQTTNYGYTF
>few|TRBV7-9|TRBJ1-6|-
TGTGCCAGCACCAACTGGGGCGGTTTAGATAATTCACCCCTCCACTTT
CASTNWGGLDNSPLHF
>-|TRBV29-1|TRBJ2-1|-
TGCAGCGGAGGACAAACTGCGGGGAGTGAGCAGTTCTTC
CSGGQTAGSEQFF
>-|TRBV5-1|TRBJ1-2|TRBD1
TGCGCCAGCAGCGAGGGTACAGGGGTAGGCTACACCTTC
CASSEGTGVGYTF
>-|TRBV4-1|TRBJ2-5|TRBD1
TGCGCCAGCAGCCAAGGACAGGGACCCCAAGAGACCCAGTACTTC
CASSQGQGPQETQYF
>-|TRBV21-1|TRBJ2-1|-
TGTGCCAGCAGCAAAGATCTTTGTATACAGGGGCCACCCGAGCAGTTCTTC
CASSKDLCIQGPPEQFF
>-|TRBV30|TRBJ1-2|TRBD1
TGTGCCTGGAGTCAGGGGGACCCTAGGAGTTCTGGCTACACCTTC
CAWSQGDPRSSGYTF
>-|TRBV5-1|TRBJ1-1|-
TGCGCCAGCAGCTCCCAGCTGGGAGAGAACACTGAAGCTTTCTTT
CASSSQLGENTEAFF
>-|TRBV19|TRBJ1-1|-
TGTGCCAGTAGTTATCCCCAGAGGACTGAAGCTTTCTTT
CASSYPQRTEAFF
>-|TRBV27|TRBJ2-2|-
TGTGCCAGCAGGGGGCGCATGGCCGGGGAGCTGTTTTTT
CASRGRMAGELFF
>-|TRBV7-3|TRBJ1-1|TRBD1
TGTGCCAGCAGCTTAGGGTTAACAGGGGAGCAAGCTTTCTTT
CASSLGLTGEQAFF
>-|TRBV19|TRBJ1-3|TRBD1
TGTGCCAGTCGAGAGACAGGGAACGGAAACACCATATATTTT
CASRETGNGNTIYF
>-|TRBV5-5|TRBJ1-1|-
TGTGCCAGCAGCTCCCAGGGGTGGACTGAAGCTTTCTTT
CASSSQGWTEAFF
>-|TRBV5-6|TRBJ2-7|-
TGTGCCAGCAGCTTGAATAGATACGAGCAGTACTTC
CASSLNRYEQYF
>-|TRBV10-3|TRBJ1-2|-
TGTGCCAGCCATGGGGGGGGCGATGGCTACACCTTC
CASHGGGDGYTF
>-|TRBV14|TRBJ1-1|-
TGTGCCAGCAGCCAAGTTATGACTCTGAACACTGAAGCTTTCTTT
CASSQVMTLNTEAFF
>-|TRBV10-3|TRBJ2-7|TRBD1
TGTGCCGTAGGACAGGGGGCCCCATCCTACGAGCAGTACTTC
CAVGQGAPSYEQYF
>-|TRBV6-6|TRBJ1-5|-
TGTGCCAGCAGTCAGGGGCTCTGGCAGCCCCAGCATTTT
CASSQGLWQPQHF
>few|TRBV29-1|TRBJ1-2|-
TGCAGCGTTGTAACGCAGGGTCACGGAGACTATGGCTACACCTTC
CSVVTQGHGDYGYTF
>-|TRBV5-4|TRBJ1-1|-
TGTGCCAGCAGCCGTTCATCGGGCGGGGTCATGAACACTGAAGCTTTCTTT
CASSRSSGGVMNTEAFF
>-|TRBV5-1|TRBJ2-2|TRBD2
TGCGCCAGCACTATTAGCGGGGGGACGAACACCGGGGAGCTGTTTTTT
CASTISGGTNTGELFF
>few|TRBV27|TRBJ1-2|-
TGTGCCAGCAGTCCGCCAGGAAACAGGGATGGCTACACCTTC
CASSPPGNRDGYTF
>-|TRBV2|TRBJ2-2|-
TGTGCCAGCAGTGGGCAGGGAGGGGGAGCGCCCGGGGAGCTGTTTTTT
CASSGQGGGAPGELFF
>few|TRBV9|TRBJ1-1|TRBD1
TGTGCCAGCAGCCAAGGGACAGGAGCGAGCACTGAAGCTTTCTTT
CASSQGTGASTEAFF
>-|TRBV19|TRBJ1-2|-
TGTGCCAGTAGCCTAAACTATGGCTACACCTTC
CASSLNYGYTF
>once|TRBV9|TRBJ2-2|TRBD1
TGTGCCAGCAGCACCAACCCGCGGGACAGGGTCACCGGGGAGCTGTTTTTT
CASSTNPRDRVTGELFF